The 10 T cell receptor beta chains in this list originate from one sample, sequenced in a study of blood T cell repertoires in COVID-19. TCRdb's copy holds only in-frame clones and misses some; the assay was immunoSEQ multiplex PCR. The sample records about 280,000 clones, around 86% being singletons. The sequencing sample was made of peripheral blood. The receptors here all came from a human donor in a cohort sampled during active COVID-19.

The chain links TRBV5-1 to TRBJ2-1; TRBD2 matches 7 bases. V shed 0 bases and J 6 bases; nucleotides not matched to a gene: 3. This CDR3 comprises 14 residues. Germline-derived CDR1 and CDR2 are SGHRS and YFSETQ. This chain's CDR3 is CASSLAGTTNEQFF. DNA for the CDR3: TGCGCCAGCAGCTTGGCCGGGACTACCAATGAGCAGTTCTTC.

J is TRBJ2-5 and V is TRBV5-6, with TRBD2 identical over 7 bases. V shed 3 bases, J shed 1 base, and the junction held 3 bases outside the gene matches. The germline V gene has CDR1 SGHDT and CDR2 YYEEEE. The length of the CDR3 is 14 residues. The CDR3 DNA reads TGTGCCAGCAGCTCCCAGCGGGGCCAAGAGACCCAGTACTTC. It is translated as CASSSQRGQETQYF.

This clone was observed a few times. The CDR3 here is CASQGAGQPQHF. The CDR3 DNA sequence: TGTGCCAGCCAGGGGGCAGGGCAGCCCCAGCATTTT. V and J are TRBV19 and TRBJ1-5; TRBD1 aligns across 8 bases. Unmatched junction bases numbered 5, after V lost 9 bases and J lost 7 bases. Germline V gene lookup returns CDR1 LNHDA and CDR2 SQIVND (reference sequence). CDR3 length equals 12 residues.

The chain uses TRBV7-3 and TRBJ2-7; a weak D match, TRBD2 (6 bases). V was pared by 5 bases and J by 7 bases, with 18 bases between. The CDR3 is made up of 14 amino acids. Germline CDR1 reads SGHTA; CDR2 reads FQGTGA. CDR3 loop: CASSPSIRAGEQYF. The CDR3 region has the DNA TGTGCCAGCAGCCCCTCCATCCGGGCGGGAGAGCAGTACTTC.

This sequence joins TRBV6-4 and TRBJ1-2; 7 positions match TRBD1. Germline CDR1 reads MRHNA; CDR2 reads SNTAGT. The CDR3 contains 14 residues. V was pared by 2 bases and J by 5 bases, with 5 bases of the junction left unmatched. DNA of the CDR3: TGTGCCAGCAGTGACAGGGCCAGGGGGTATGGCTACACCTTC. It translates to CASSDRARGYGYTF.

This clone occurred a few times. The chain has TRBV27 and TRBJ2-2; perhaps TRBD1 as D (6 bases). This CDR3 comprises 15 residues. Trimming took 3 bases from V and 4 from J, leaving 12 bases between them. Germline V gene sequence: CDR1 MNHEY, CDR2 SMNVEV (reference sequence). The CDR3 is CASSLAGAGTGELFF. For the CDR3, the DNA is TGTGCCAGCAGTTTGGCAGGGGCGGGCACCGGGGAGCTGTTTTTT.

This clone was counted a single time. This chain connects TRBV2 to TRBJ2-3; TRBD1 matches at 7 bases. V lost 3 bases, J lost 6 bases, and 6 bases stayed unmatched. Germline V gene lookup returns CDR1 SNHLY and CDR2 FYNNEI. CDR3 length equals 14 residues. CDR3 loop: CASSELGGPDTQYF. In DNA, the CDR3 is TGTGCCAGCAGTGAGTTAGGGGGCCCGGATACGCAGTATTTT.

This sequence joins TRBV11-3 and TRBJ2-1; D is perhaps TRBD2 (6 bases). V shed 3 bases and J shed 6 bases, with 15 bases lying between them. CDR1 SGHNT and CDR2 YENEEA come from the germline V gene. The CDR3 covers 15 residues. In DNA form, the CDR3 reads TGTGCCAGCAGCTTGGACTTTGGACTATCCAATGAGCAGTTCTTC. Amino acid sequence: CASSLDFGLSNEQFF.

The CDR3 coding sequence is TGTGCCAGCATGGACAGGGGGAACACTGAAGCTTTCTTT. This encodes CASMDRGNTEAFF. V gene TRBV12-3 or TRBV12-4 combines with J gene TRBJ1-1, with 9 nucleotides matching TRBD1. V was pared by 7 bases and J by 1 base, with 1 base of the junction left unmatched. The CDR3 totals 13 residues.

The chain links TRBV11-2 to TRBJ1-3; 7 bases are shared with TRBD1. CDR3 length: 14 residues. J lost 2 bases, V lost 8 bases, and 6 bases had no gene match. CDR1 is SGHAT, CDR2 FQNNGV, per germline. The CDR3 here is CASGWTGTGNTIYF. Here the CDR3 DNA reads TGTGCCAGCGGGTGGACAGGCACTGGAAACACCATATATTTT.